The sequence of this T cell receptor (beta chain) was determined in a study of T cells in Graves' hyperthyroidism and ophthalmopathy. Whole-study results and caveats: In the blood, most expanded thyroid clonotypes above 0.001 appeared as well.

TCR beta CDR3 regions were amplified from RNA transcripts. During a first-round RT-PCR of the TCR CDR3, the HTBI primer set was used. From the multiplex PCR reads, TCRdb called clonotypes with MiXCR, one entry per CDR3 protein. This table holds some 510,000 distinct CDR3 sequences, less than 25% found once. This clonotype was seen at least ten times. Antigen: not known. The CDR3 sequence is 14 residues long. CDR1 is MNHEY, CDR2 SMNVEV, per germline (reference sequence). The V gene lost 0 bases and the J gene lost 4 bases, with 10 bases spanning the gap. Orbital computed tomography, thyroid ultrasound, serum thyroxine and TRAb, and clinical symptoms together informed the diagnoses.

Sequenced material: blood. V is TRBV27 and J is TRBJ2-7; tentatively, D is TRBD1 (5 bases). The clonotype originates from a man between 18 and 35 years old with Graves' hyperthyroidism. The CDR3 is CASSLSRTSYEQYF. In nucleotides, the CDR3 is TGTGCCAGCAGTTTATCGCGGACATCATACGAGCAGTACTTC.